Following are 28 T cell receptor beta chains from one sample sequenced in a study of early T cells in non-severe SARS-CoV-2 infection (dated by TCRdb to the early 2020s). Libraries came from 5' RACE. Sequencing relied on a NextSeq 500. Using fastp at Q25 and MiXCR, TCRdb reprocessed the public reads and kept productive beta chains. Every CDR3 protein is listed once, alongside the most common genes and DNA of its rows. In all, the sample holds about 72,000 distinct CDR3 sequences, and 9.5% to 13% of those were seen once. The ten largest make up more than 7.5% of the sample. Sequenced material: whole blood, taken at baseline. Source of these receptors: an adult who was a healthcare worker with PCR-confirmed SARS-CoV-2 infection or an uninfected control (not recorded which).

This clonotype appeared a few times. The chain employs TRBV18 and TRBJ2-4; D ambiguous. Looked up from germline, CDR1 is KGHSH and CDR2 is LQKENI. The CDR3 is made up of 12 amino acids. The V end was cut by 2 bases, the J end by 2 bases, with 1 base between. The DNA for the CDR3 is TGTGCCAGCTCACCAACCAAAAACATTCAGTACTTC. Residues: CASSPTKNIQYF.

V is TRBV11-2 and J is TRBJ1-1, with 8 bases matching TRBD1. Germline V lookup: CDR1 SGHAT, CDR2 FQNNGV. Trimming at V came to 5 bases and at J to 2 bases, leaving 4 bases not matched to a gene. The CDR3 runs to 14 residues. In DNA, the CDR3 is TGTGCCAGCAGCCGGACAGGGACCAACACTGAAGCTTTCTTT. Its protein product is CASSRTGTNTEAFF.

This chain joins TRBV6-5 and TRBJ1-1; D is possibly TRBD1 (6 bases). The CDR3 extends over 14 amino acids. The V end lost 6 bases, the J end lost 0 bases, and 11 bases lay between the germline ends. Germline CDR1 and CDR2: MNHEY and SVGAGI. In nucleotides, the CDR3 is TGTGCCAGCAGCACGGACAGCATGAACACTGAAGCTTTCTTT. It specifies CASSTDSMNTEAFF.

This clonotype showed up many times. This rearrangement joins TRBV7-9 to TRBJ2-2; D gene uncertain. Deletions cut 1 base from V and 4 bases from J, with 7 bases between. CDR1 is SEHNR, CDR2 FQNEAQ, per germline (reference sequence). The CDR3 totals 14 residues. CDR3 coding DNA: TGTGCCAGCAGCTTAGGTCGAAGCACCGGGGAGCTGTTTTTT. This sequence encodes CASSLGRSTGELFF.

This clonotype was counted only a few times. The chain joins TRBV30 to TRBJ2-3; TRBD1 matches at 10 bases. Germline CDR1 and CDR2: GTSNPN and SVGIG (reference sequence). The CDR3 length is 15 residues. V lost 1 base, J lost 2 bases, and 3 bases stayed unmatched. CDR3 region: CAWSGTGGYTDTQYF. The CDR3 DNA reads as TGTGCCTGGAGTGGGACAGGGGGGTACACAGATACGCAGTATTTT.

V gene TRBV12-3 or TRBV12-4 combines with J gene TRBJ1-1; D gene unclear. This CDR3 region has 15 residues. V dropped 3 bases and J dropped 4 bases, with 15 bases sitting between them. This CDR3 reads CASSLARGSSTEAFF. The CDR3 region has the DNA TGTGCCAGCAGTTTGGCAAGAGGGTCGAGCACTGAAGCTTTCTTT.

The gene calls are TRBV20-1 and TRBJ2-3, with D possibly TRBD2 on 6 matching bases. V lost 2 bases and J 0 bases, leaving 18 bases between the germline ends. Germline-derived CDR1 and CDR2 are DFQATT and SNEGSKA (reference sequence). The CDR3 runs 17 residues. The CDR3 loop is CSARRFDGGTSTDTQYF. The CDR3 DNA is TGCAGTGCTAGAAGATTTGATGGCGGGACCAGCACAGATACGCAGTATTTT.

There are many counts of this clonotype. The chain carries TRBV2 and TRBJ2-7; 8 nucleotides match TRBD1. Germline V gene sequence: CDR1 SNHLY, CDR2 FYNNEI. The V and J ends lost 6 bases and 4 bases, in that order; junction bases with no gene match: 8. This CDR3 region has 14 residues. The CDR3 nucleotides are TGTGCCAGCAGCCCACAGGGGGTGGAGTACGAGCAGTACTTC. Translating it yields CASSPQGVEYEQYF.

This clonotype was counted only a few times. The rearrangement links TRBV6-5 to TRBJ1-1; D gene uncertain. The V end lost 2 bases, the J end lost 6 bases, and 19 bases lay between the germline ends. The CDR3 extends over 16 amino acids. From germline, CDR1 is MNHEY and CDR2 SVGAGI. CDR3: CASSYKGGGNGAEAFF. As DNA, the CDR3 is TGTGCCAGCAGTTACAAGGGCGGAGGGAATGGCGCTGAAGCTTTCTTT.

The table lists this clonotype with a few counts. The chain is built from TRBV30 and TRBJ1-3; D is unresolved. Germline CDR1 GTSNPN, CDR2 SVGIG (reference sequence). CDR3 length equals 13 residues. Trimming took off 4 bases at V and 2 bases at J, with 9 bases between the two ends. The CDR3: CAWTTLTGNTIYF. The CDR3 DNA reads TGTGCCTGGACGACCCTAACTGGAAACACCATATATTTT.

This clonotype was detected only a few times. The chain combines TRBV19 with TRBJ2-1, with TRBD2 matching 9 bases. Germline CDR1 LNHDA, CDR2 SQIVND (reference sequence). V lost 7 bases and J lost 4; bases outside the gene matches: 5. This CDR3 has 14 amino acids. DNA of the CDR3: TGTGCCAGTACCGAGCGGGGGGCTTACAATGAGCAGTTCTTC. This sequence encodes CASTERGAYNEQFF.

This chain joins TRBV20-1 and TRBJ1-5, with D perhaps matching TRBD1 (6 bases). This CDR3 is 14 amino acids long. Germline CDR1 reads DFQATT; CDR2 reads SNEGSKA (reference sequence). V lost 0 bases and J lost 7, with 13 bases in between. The CDR3 DNA reads as TGCAGTGCTAGAGATGACAGCAGGGGCCAGCCCCAGCATTTT. Its protein is CSARDDSRGQPQHF.

This clonotype was counted only a few times. The chain recombines TRBV4-2 with TRBJ2-3; D is unresolved. V lost 3 bases and J lost 6, with 16 bases in between. Germline CDR1 reads LGHNA; CDR2 reads YNFKEQ. This CDR3 is built from 15 residues. The CDR3 DNA follows: TGTGCCAGCAGCCACGGGCTGGAGTCGACGGATACGCAGTATTTT. It codes for CASSHGLESTDTQYF.

This clonotype has just a few counts. The CDR3, as DNA: TGTGCCAGCAGCTTAGGGGTTGGTGGTGAGCAGTTCTTC. Its protein product is CASSLGVGGEQFF. The chain carries TRBV7-2 and TRBJ2-1, with D uncertain. CDR1 and CDR2 from the germline V gene are SGHTA and FQGNSA. The CDR3 loop spans 13 amino acids. V was trimmed by 1 base and J by 9 bases, leaving 10 bases between them.

The chain has TRBV4-1 and TRBJ2-3; 9 bases fit TRBD2. Germline assignment: CDR1 MGHRA and CDR2 YSYEKL. After removal of 3 bases from V and 0 bases from J, the junction contained 10 bases not matched to a gene. This CDR3 has 18 residues. The CDR3 sequence is CASSQAWLAGDSTDTQYF. The DNA for the CDR3 is TGCGCCAGCAGCCAGGCCTGGTTAGCGGGGGATAGCACAGATACGCAGTATTTT.

This clonotype was seen repeatedly, ten times or more. The V gene is TRBV6-2 or TRBV6-3, the J gene TRBJ2-1; D may be TRBD1 (5 bases). V lost 5 bases and J 12 bases, leaving 14 bases between the germline ends. Germline-derived CDR1 and CDR2 are MNHEY and SVGEGT. The CDR3 is made up of 12 amino acids. The CDR3 DNA follows: TGTGCCAGCAGTGAAAGGGGCAAGGCGCAGTTCTTC. Amino acid sequence: CASSERGKAQFF.

There are many counts of this clonotype. The V gene is TRBV7-2, the J gene TRBJ2-2, with D hard to call. The CDR3 length is 15 residues. V lost 3 bases and J 1 base, leaving 9 bases between the germline ends. The V gene's germline CDR1 is SGHTA and CDR2 FQGNSA. CDR3 protein: CASSFVGRNTGELFF. The CDR3 bases are TGTGCCAGCAGCTTTGTAGGGCGGAACACCGGGGAGCTGTTTTTT.

The rearrangement uses TRBV6-5 and TRBJ2-7, with D tentatively TRBD1 (6 bases). Germline V lookup: CDR1 MNHEY, CDR2 SVGAGI. V gave up 6 bases and J gave up 10 bases, with 22 bases separating them. This CDR3 is built from 14 residues. CDR3 bases: TGTGCCAGCAGGGGGGCCGGGGCAGGGCGGTCACAGTACTTC. Amino acid sequence: CASRGAGAGRSQYF.

The chain has TRBV4-1 and TRBJ1-5; D unresolved. Trimming took off 1 base at V and 3 bases at J, with 13 bases between the two ends. CDR3 length: 16 residues. Germline loops: CDR1 MGHRA, CDR2 YSYEKL. The CDR3 region has the DNA TGCGCCAGCAGCCAAGTTGGGGTCAGACCCAATCAGCCCCAGCATTTT. This encodes CASSQVGVRPNQPQHF.

This clonotype was seen repeatedly, ten times or more. This chain links TRBV19 with TRBJ2-5; tentative D call: TRBD2 (5 bases). Trimming removed 3 bases at V and 5 bases at J, with 10 bases between. CDR1 LNHDA and CDR2 SQIVND come from the germline V gene (reference sequence). The CDR3 is 13 amino acids. The CDR3 spells CASSMNSGETQYF. Here the CDR3 DNA reads TGTGCCAGTAGTATGAACTCGGGGGAGACCCAGTACTTC.

The V and J genes are TRBV29-1 and TRBJ2-7, with a weak D call TRBD2 (7 bases). V dropped 0 bases and J dropped 6 bases, with 12 bases sitting between them. This CDR3 contains 13 residues. Germline values: CDR1 SQVTM, CDR2 ANQGSEA. The DNA for the CDR3 is TGCAGCGTTGAAGAGGCGGGGGCGAGCGAGCAGTACTTC. It encodes CSVEEAGASEQYF.

In this sample, this clonotype turned up a few times. The J gene is TRBJ1-2, the V gene TRBV2; D is ambiguous. Germline CDR1 and CDR2: SNHLY and FYNNEI. The CDR3 has 15 residues. V was clipped by 7 bases and J by 4 bases, with 19 bases between them. The chain's CDR3 is CASTILGGRSYGYTF. DNA of the CDR3: TGTGCCAGCACCATCCTGGGAGGGAGGAGCTATGGCTACACCTTC.

The V call is TRBV5-1, the J call TRBJ2-1; D gene uncertain. CDR3 size: 15 residues. V lost 0 bases, J lost 5 bases, and 12 bases lay in between. Germline V CDR1 and CDR2: SGHRS, YFSETQ. The CDR3 sequence: CASSLELRTDNEQFF. Here the CDR3 DNA reads TGCGCCAGCAGCTTGGAGTTAAGGACGGACAATGAGCAGTTCTTC.

The rearrangement joins TRBV6-5 to TRBJ2-7; 11 nucleotides align to TRBD1. Germline V gene lookup returns CDR1 MNHEY and CDR2 SVGAGI. Trimming removed 6 bases from V and 4 bases from J; junction bases left unmatched: 8. The CDR3 extends over 15 amino acids. The CDR3 loop is CASREDRGPQYEQYF. For the CDR3, the DNA is TGTGCCAGCAGGGAGGACAGGGGGCCTCAGTACGAGCAGTACTTC.

This clonotype was seen more than once but under ten times. The junction differs from germline at one of its ends, possibly a read error. The chain uses TRBV5-4 and TRBJ2-7; D assignment may be TRBD1 or TRBD2 (5 bases each). The germline CDR1 and CDR2 sequences are SGHNT and YYREEE (reference sequence). The CDR3 loop spans 15 amino acids. The CDR3 coding sequence is TGTGCCAGCAGGTTGGGGACGGCCAGCTCCTACGAGCAGTACTTC. Translation gives CASRLGTASSYEQYF.

This clonotype has just a few counts. This chain joins TRBV6-5 and TRBJ1-2, with 7 bases fitting TRBD1. This CDR3 spans 12 amino acids. Looked up from germline, CDR1 is MNHEY and CDR2 is SVGAGI. Trimming at V came to 10 bases and at J to 7 bases, leaving 9 bases not matched to a gene. CDR3 region: CATLLGQSGYTF. The CDR3 DNA reads TGTGCCACCCTCCTGGGACAGAGTGGCTACACCTTC.

This clonotype was counted at least ten times. The junction does not match germline at one end; this may be a read error. J is TRBJ2-2 and V is TRBV4-1; maybe TRBD1 (5 bases). The CDR3 has 16 residues. Germline V lookup: CDR1 MGHRA, CDR2 YSYEKL. The CDR3 DNA sequence: TGCGCCAGCAGCCAAGAACCGACAGCGAATACCGGGGAGCTGTTTTTT. This sequence encodes CASSQEPTANTGELFF.

The chain combines TRBV7-2 with TRBJ1-2; 9 positions match TRBD1. The junction had 9 bases not matched to a gene; V was cut back by 1 base and J by 6 bases. This CDR3 has 16 amino acids. CDR1 is SGHTA and CDR2 is FQGNSA in the germline V gene. CDR3 DNA: TGTGCCAGCAGCTTAGGGGGACCGGGACAGGGAGATGGCTACACCTTC. Protein: CASSLGGPGQGDGYTF. Combining the CDR3 with reference TRBV7-2 and TRBJ1-2 gives the whole variable domain GAGVSQSPSNKVTEKGKDVELRCDPISGHTALYWYRQSLGQGLEFLIYFQGNSAPDKSGLPSDRFSAERTGGSVSTLTIQRTQQEDSAVYLCASSLGGPGQGDGYTFGSGTRLTVV.